These T cell receptor beta chains were read from a single sample in a study of blood T cell repertoires in COVID-19. Sequenced by immunoSEQ multiplex PCR; TCRdb stores in-frame clones only, minus some. In the table there are 250,000 or so clones, approximately 82% of which are singletons. Material for sequencing was peripheral blood. The receptors were gathered from a woman older than 75 with acute or convalescent COVID-19. CDR3s include the opening cysteine and the closing phenylalanine or tryptophan. The order of the fields is D gene, clone size, V gene, J gene, CDR3 DNA, CDR3 protein. A D gene is named only where the DNA matches it firmly. Clone size is given for some rows only: seen once, a few or many times, or a class if the clone is expanded.

>TRBD1|-|TRBV9|TRBJ1-2
TGTGCCAGCAGCCTTCGAGCCGACCGGGACAGGGGCTACACCTTC
CASSLRADRDRGYTF
>-|once|TRBV19|TRBJ2-1
TGTGCCAGTAGTCCGCGAGGGTCGTTTTACAATGAGCAGTTCTTC
CASSPRGSFYNEQFF
>TRBD1|-|TRBV5-5|TRBJ2-7
TGTGCCAGCAGCCCCCCGGGGACAGTGGTTATGGAGCAGTACTTC
CASSPPGTVVMEQYF
>-|-|TRBV9|TRBJ2-3
TGTGCCAGCAGCTCCCTCAGGGGTTCGGGCACAGATACGCAGTATTTT
CASSSLRGSGTDTQYF
>-|once|TRBV5-1|TRBJ2-7
TGCGCCAGCAGCTTGAGCGGCCTACCTTGGGCCTACGAGCAGTACTTC
CASSLSGLPWAYEQYF
>TRBD1|-|TRBV11-3|TRBJ2-7
TGTGCCAGCAGCTTAGGATGGGTTCCCGGGACAGGGATTTCCTCCTACGAGCAGTACTTC
CASSLGWVPGTGISSYEQYF
>-|-|TRBV6-5|TRBJ1-2
TGTGCCAGCAGTTACGAACAGAACTATGGCTACACCTTC
CASSYEQNYGYTF
>TRBD1|-|TRBV7-6|TRBJ1-1
TGTGCCAGCAGCTTAGCGGGGGCAGGGGGATATGAAGAAGCTTTCTTT
CASSLAGAGGYEEAFF
>-|-|TRBV18|TRBJ2-1
TGTGCCAGCTCACCGGACAGAAGCTCCTACAATGAGCAGTTCTTC
CASSPDRSSYNEQFF
>-|-|TRBV6-5|TRBJ1-1
TGTGCCAGCAGTTACAACGGCGGGCAGAACACTGAAGCTTTCTTT
CASSYNGGQNTEAFF
>-|-|TRBV24-1|TRBJ1-2
TGTGCCACCAGTGATTTCGCCAGTCCCCCAAATGGCTACACCTTC
CATSDFASPPNGYTF
>-|-|TRBV7-9|TRBJ2-1
TGTGCCAGCAGCTTGTCAGGGGACAATGAGCAGTTCTTC
CASSLSGDNEQFF
>TRBD2|few|TRBV7-9|TRBJ2-2
TGTGCCAGCAGCTTTACTAGCGGGAACACCGGGGAGCTGTTTTTT
CASSFTSGNTGELFF
>-|-|TRBV7-7|TRBJ2-2
TGTGCTATTGGGGCCCCGGCGAACACCGGGGAGCTGTTTTTT
CAIGAPANTGELFF
>-|-|TRBV19|TRBJ1-2
TGTGCCAGTAGTATAGATTTCGGACAGAGAAACTATGGCTACACCTTC
CASSIDFGQRNYGYTF
>TRBD2|-|TRBV5-3|TRBJ2-5
TGTGCCAGAAGCTTGTTGGGGCATAGTACTAGCGGGGGGGCCGTGGAAGAGACCCAGTACTTC
CARSLLGHSTSGGAVEETQYF
>-|-|TRBV30|TRBJ1-5
TGTGCCTGGAGTGGCGGGGAGAATCAGCCCCAGCATTTT
CAWSGGENQPQHF
>TRBD1|once|TRBV23-1|TRBJ2-1
TGCGCCAGCAGGAGAGGACAGGGCGCTTACAATGAGCAGTTCTTC
CASRRGQGAYNEQFF
>-|few|TRBV23-1|TRBJ1-6
TGCGCCAGCAGTCAATCCTACCCCCACCGACAGGACTCCTATAATTCACCCCTCCACTTT
CASSQSYPHRQDSYNSPLHF
>TRBD2|-|TRBV7-9|TRBJ2-1
TGTGCCAGCAGCTTGAGGCGGGAGGCGGCGGATGAGCAGTTCTTC
CASSLRREAADEQFF
>-|-|TRBV6-5|TRBJ1-3
TGTGCCAGCAGATCCCACGGAGAGGTTGGAAACACCATATATTTT
CASRSHGEVGNTIYF
>TRBD2|once|TRBV6-1|TRBJ2-1
TGTGCCAGCAGTGAGGGACTAGCGAGGGTTGAGCAGTTCTTC
CASSEGLARVEQFF
>-|-|TRBV28|TRBJ2-7
TGTGCCAGCATCCAAAACTACGAGCAGTACTTC
CASIQNYEQYF
>TRBD1|-|TRBV19|TRBJ2-3
TGTGCCAGTACGGACAGGGGTAGCACAGATACGCAGTATTTT
CASTDRGSTDTQYF
>-|-|TRBV18|TRBJ1-2
TGTGCCAGCTCACAAGTCTCAGGGGAATATGGCTACACCTTC
CASSQVSGEYGYTF
>-|-|TRBV29-1|TRBJ2-7
TGCAGCGTTGACGTCGACAGAAGCGAGCAGTACTTC
CSVDVDRSEQYF
>-|-|TRBV9|TRBJ2-2
TGTGCCAGCAGCGTAGTAGTCCAAGGGGAGCTGTTTTTT
CASSVVVQGELFF
>-|-|TRBV18|TRBJ1-1
TGTGCCAGCTCACTAATTATGGGTACAGGAGTGAACACTGAAGCTTTCTTT
CASSLIMGTGVNTEAFF
>TRBD1|-|TRBV25-1|TRBJ1-2
TGTGCCAGCAGTGAAGTCGGGACAGGGGTGCATGGCTACACCTTC
CASSEVGTGVHGYTF
>TRBD1|-|TRBV7-2|TRBJ1-2
TGTGCCAGCAGCGACAGGGGGAGTGGCTACACCTTC
CASSDRGSGYTF
>-|-|TRBV4-1|TRBJ1-4
TGCGCCAGCAGCCAAACAGGAGCAACTAATGAAAAACTGTTTTTT
CASSQTGATNEKLFF
>TRBD2|-|TRBV6-5|TRBJ2-3
TGTGCCAGCAGTTACACTAGCGGGAGGGCTGATACGCAGTATTTT
CASSYTSGRADTQYF
>TRBD1|-|TRBV18|TRBJ1-4
TGTGCCAGCTCAAATGGACAGGGGGGAGTTGAAAAACTGTTTTTT
CASSNGQGGVEKLFF
>-|once|TRBV21-1|TRBJ1-1
TGTGCCAGCAGTCCTTGCTTCTGGACAGGGAAGAACACTGAAGCTTTCTTT
CASSPCFWTGKNTEAFF
>-|once|TRBV19|TRBJ1-2
TGTGCCAGTAGTGCCGCCAGGTACTATGGCTACACCTTC
CASSAARYYGYTF